These 16 T cell receptor beta chains came from one sample sequenced in a study of CD8+ T cells in alopecia areata. Following extraction, RNA underwent reverse transcription to cDNA, which served as the sequencing template. Method: immunoSEQ multiplex PCR; TCRdb's copy keeps in-frame clones and lacks some. The data show 150,000 to 200,000 clones, roughly 60% seen once. Material: CD4+ T cells sorted from blood. These receptors all stem from a human donor in good health.

V is TRBV2 and J is TRBJ1-1; D ambiguous. Trimming took 2 bases from V and 10 from J, leaving 11 bases between them. CDR3 length: 12 amino acids. Germline V gene sequence: CDR1 SNHLY, CDR2 FYNNEI. The CDR3 nucleotides are TGTGCCAGCAGTGAATCGGGCCGCCGAGCTTTCTTT. This sequence encodes CASSESGRRAFF.

The sample holds a few counts of this clone. The chain recombines TRBV5-1 with TRBJ2-1; possibly TRBD2 for D (6 bases). Germline V gene data show CDR1 as SGHRS and CDR2 as YFSETQ. The germline V and J ends were trimmed by 4 bases and 5 bases, with 16 bases remaining between them. The CDR3 has 15 amino acids. The CDR3 DNA reads TGCGCCAGCAGCCCCGGGGGACTTAGCGACAATGAGCAGTTCTTC. The encoded protein is CASSPGGLSDNEQFF.

This clone was counted only a few times. This chain links TRBV10-3 with TRBJ1-2; TRBD1 might be the D (6 bases). The V and J ends lost 8 bases and 3 bases respectively, with 10 bases between them. The CDR3 is 12 amino acids. Germline V gene lookup returns CDR1 ENHRY and CDR2 SYGVKD. The CDR3, as DNA: TGTGCCATCCGGTCAGGGGACTATGGCTACACCTTC. This codes for CAIRSGDYGYTF.

This chain joins TRBV4-1 and TRBJ2-1; the match to TRBD1 covers 8 bases. The germline V gene encodes CDR1 MGHRA and CDR2 YSYEKL. This CDR3 comprises 15 residues. J gave up 3 bases and V 4 bases, and 5 bases lay outside the gene matches. The CDR3 DNA follows: TGCGCCAGCAGCCTACTCGGGACAGGCTACAATGAGCAGTTCTTC. Translating gives CASSLLGTGYNEQFF.

This clone was counted a few times. The rearrangement uses TRBV2 and TRBJ1-2; a weak D match, TRBD1 (5 bases). This CDR3 region has 12 residues. CDR1 SNHLY and CDR2 FYNNEI come from the germline V gene. Trimming stripped 8 bases from V and 4 bases from J, with 11 bases between. As DNA, the CDR3 is TGTGCCAGCGGGACGGAGAGCTATGGCTACACCTTC. Amino acids: CASGTESYGYTF.

In its sample, this clone was seen a few times. The chain combines TRBV29-1 with TRBJ1-2; no clear D. The length of the CDR3 is 13 residues. Germline V CDR1 and CDR2: SQVTM, ANQGSEA. The V gene lost 4 bases and the J gene lost 6 bases, with 15 bases spanning the gap. CDR3 DNA: TGCAGCGTTGGCTCGGACCGTTACGATGGCTACACCTTC. Translation: CSVGSDRYDGYTF.

This chain links TRBV6-6 with TRBJ2-6; D remains unclear. The CDR3 spans 15 residues. V gave up 6 bases and J gave up 0 bases, with 9 bases separating them. CDR1 is MNHNY, CDR2 SVGAGI, per germline (reference sequence). The DNA of the CDR3 is TGTGCCAGCAGCCATCCAATCTCTGGGGCCAACGTCCTGACTTTC. It codes for CASSHPISGANVLTF.

This clone was picked up a small number of times. CDR3 bases: TGCGCCAGCAGCCAGACAGACACCCCGGGGGCCCAGTACTTC. Amino acids: CASSQTDTPGAQYF. The genes are TRBV4-1 and TRBJ2-5, with a tentative D call TRBD2 (6 bases). The CDR3 spans 14 residues. In germline, CDR1 is MGHRA, CDR2 YSYEKL. V lost 3 bases and J lost 9, with 17 bases in between.

This clone has only a few counts. V gene TRBV7-9 combines with J gene TRBJ2-7, with a possible D match to TRBD2 (6 bases). Trimming took off 5 bases at V and 0 bases at J, with 11 bases between the two ends. CDR1 SEHNR and CDR2 FQNEAQ come from the germline V gene (reference sequence). The CDR3 loop spans 14 amino acids. The DNA of the CDR3 is TGTGCCAGCAGCCCTCCGACTAGCTCCTACGAGCAGTACTTC. Its translation: CASSPPTSSYEQYF. Full variable domain (rest looked up from reference TRBV7-9 and TRBJ2-7): DTGVSQNPRHKITKRGQNVTFRCDPISEHNRLYWYRQTLGQGPEFLTYFQNEAQLEKSRLLSDRFSAERPKGSFSTLEIQRTEQGDSAMYLCASSPPTSSYEQYFGPGTRLTVT.

V gene TRBV2 combines with J gene TRBJ2-3; TRBD2 matches 14 bases. The CDR3 runs 15 residues. The germline gives CDR1 SNHLY, CDR2 FYNNEI. V lost 6 bases and J lost 5; bases outside the gene matches: 4. The CDR3 reads CASSGLAGGGDTQYF. As DNA, the CDR3 is TGTGCCAGCAGCGGACTAGCGGGAGGAGGAGATACGCAGTATTTT. Full variable domain (rest looked up from reference TRBV2 and TRBJ2-3): EPEVTQTPSHQVTQMGQEVILRCVPISNHLYFYWYRQILGQKVEFLVSFYNNEISEKSEIFDDQFSVERPDGSNFTLKIRSTKLEDSAMYFCASSGLAGGGDTQYFGPGTRLTVL.

This clone showed up just a few times. The DNA for the CDR3 is TGTGCCAGCAGCCTGACAGGGGGCAAATATGAGCAGTTCTTC. Translation: CASSLTGGKYEQFF. This chain connects TRBV11-2 to TRBJ2-1, with 10 positions matching TRBD1. Germline CDR1 is SGHAT and CDR2 is FQNNGV. J lost 8 bases, V lost 5 bases, and 6 bases had no gene match. This CDR3 region has 14 residues. Using reference TRBV11-2 and TRBJ2-1 for the parts outside the CDR3, the full variable domain is EAGVAQSPRYKIIEKRQSVAFWCNPISGHATLYWYQQILGQGPKLLIQFQNNGVVDDSQLPKDRFSAERLKGVDSTLKIQPAKLEDSAVYLCASSLTGGKYEQFFGPGTRLTVL.

This chain links TRBV6-5 with TRBJ2-4, with TRBD2 matching over 8 bases. CDR1 and CDR2 (germline): MNHEY, SVGAGI. The CDR3 totals 12 residues. With V trimmed by 8 bases and J by 4 bases, 1 base remained unmatched. The CDR3 reads CASRGGKNIQYF. The CDR3 region has the DNA TGTGCCAGCCGGGGGGGGAAAAACATTCAGTACTTC.

V gene TRBV7-2 combines with J gene TRBJ2-6; TRBD2 matches at 7 bases. Trimming removed 3 bases from V and 0 bases from J; junction bases left unmatched: 11. Germline-derived CDR1 and CDR2 are SGHTA and FQGNSA. This CDR3 comprises 19 residues. The CDR3 loop is CASSFAGTILRSGANVLTF. CDR3 DNA: TGTGCCAGCAGCTTCGCCGGGACTATCCTTCGCTCTGGGGCCAACGTCCTGACTTTC.

This chain links TRBV29-1 with TRBJ2-1; 8 bases map to TRBD2. Germline V gene lookup returns CDR1 SQVTM and CDR2 ANQGSEA. The CDR3 extends over 15 amino acids. The V segment lost 2 bases and the J segment 5 bases; nucleotides outside the gene matches: 8. CDR3 DNA: TGCAGCGTTGAACCACTAGCGGTTCCTAACAATGAGCAGTTCTTC. Residues: CSVEPLAVPNNEQFF.

The chain combines TRBV29-1 with TRBJ2-7; 7 bases are a match to TRBD2. The CDR3 contains 14 residues. V lost 7 bases, J lost 4 bases, and 13 bases stayed unmatched. CDR1 and CDR2 from the germline V gene are SQVTM and ANQGSEA. CDR3 sequence reads: CSALQGGSWYEQYF. CDR3 in DNA: TGCAGCGCCCTCCAGGGAGGGAGTTGGTACGAGCAGTACTTC.

This clone has a single count. This chain's CDR3 is CASSPRTSKETQYF. The CDR3, as DNA: TGTGCCAGCAGTCCCAGGACTAGCAAAGAGACCCAGTACTTC. The V call is TRBV27, the J call TRBJ2-5, with TRBD2 matching 8 bases. In germline, CDR1 is MNHEY, CDR2 SMNVEV (reference sequence). The junction had 5 bases not matched to a gene; V was cut back by 5 bases and J by 3 bases. The CDR3 covers 14 residues.